This TCR beta chain derives from a study of shared clonotypes between healthy human individuals. Overall study context: A couple of women and a few men aged 18 to 49 served as donors. General study points: Sequencing of the sorted subsets was shown by rarefaction to be incomplete despite large depth. Compared with clonotypes that all four donors shared, non-shared clonotypes had lower generation probabilities. Genetic and exposure-history diversity was limited by the small donor number.

About this clone itself: Its antigen remains unknown. The junction and the germline gene differ at one end; a read error may be behind it.

Some clones are missing from TCRdb's copy, which holds only in-frame ones; the method was immunoSEQ multiplex PCR. The sample lists fewer than 1 million clones; roughly 96% were seen once. Naivety among CD8 cells was defined by CD45RO negativity and positive CCR7 selection, thereby excluding terminally differentiated effector memory CD45RA+ cells. The CDR3 contains 17 residues. This chain joins TRBV5-7 and TRBJ2-6; no firm D call. TRBV5-7 is placed among ORFs of uncertain function. The TCR sequence derives from a man aged 30 to 45 in good health. The sequencing sample was made of naive CD8+ T cells sorted from blood. The CDR3 region has the DNA TGTGCCAGCTCAGCTGTCTTGCGTACAAGTCGGGCCAACGTCCCGACTTTC. This encodes CASSAVLRTSRANVPTF.